Below, 28 T cell receptor beta chains from the same sample are listed, as sequenced in a study of blood T cell repertoires in COVID-19. Method: immunoSEQ multiplex PCR; TCRdb's copy keeps in-frame clones and lacks some. The sample lists approximately 26,000 clones, 77% occurring once. The sample consisted of peripheral blood. These receptors all stem from a man aged 80 or over with active or convalescent COVID-19.

The chain joins TRBV4-3 to TRBJ2-7; 10 bases fit TRBD2. The CDR3 contains 15 residues. Trimming at V came to 4 bases and at J to 0 bases, leaving 3 bases not matched to a gene. Germline V lookup: CDR1 LGHNA, CDR2 YSLEER. The CDR3 DNA follows: TGCGCCAGCAGCCCCGGACTAGCGGCCTCCTACGAGCAGTACTTC. It translates to CASSPGLAASYEQYF.

The rearrangement links TRBV5-4 to TRBJ2-5; D is ambiguous. The CDR3 sequence is 13 residues long. Per germline, CDR1 SGHNT and CDR2 YYREEE (reference sequence). V shed 4 bases and J shed 5 bases, with 12 bases lying between them. Written as DNA, the CDR3 is TGTGCCAGCAGCCCCCTCCCTCCCGAGACCCAGTACTTC. Translating gives CASSPLPPETQYF.

This clone was seen more than once but under ten times. The chain is built from TRBV18 and TRBJ1-3, with TRBD1 matching 7 bases. The V gene end was trimmed by 3 bases and the J gene end by 2 bases; junction bases not matched to a gene: 10. The CDR3 is made up of 17 amino acids. Germline V gene sequence: CDR1 KGHSH, CDR2 LQKENI. The CDR3 sequence: CASSPGQVVGTGNTIYF. The CDR3 coding sequence is TGTGCCAGCTCACCCGGACAGGTTGTGGGGACTGGAAACACCATATATTTT.

The gene calls are TRBV11-3 and TRBJ2-1, with no clear D. This CDR3 spans 14 amino acids. V dropped 4 bases and J dropped 6 bases, with 13 bases sitting between them. In germline, CDR1 is SGHNT, CDR2 YENEEA. CDR3 sequence: CASSSPRGPNEQFF. CDR3 DNA sequence: TGTGCCAGCAGCTCCCCTCGAGGCCCCAATGAGCAGTTCTTC.

This rearrangement joins TRBV11-2 to TRBJ1-1, with D tentatively TRBD1 (6 bases). The V end lost 1 base, the J end lost 6 bases, and 9 bases lay between the germline ends. The CDR3 contains 13 residues. Germline V gives CDR1 SGHAT, CDR2 FQNNGV. CDR3 in amino acids: CASSLGGGSEAFF. CDR3 in DNA: TGTGCCAGCAGCTTAGGCGGGGGCTCTGAAGCTTTCTTT.

This clone was counted once. This chain joins TRBV27 and TRBJ2-5, with no clear D. With 6 bases removed from V and 1 base from J, the gap between germline ends came to 9 bases. Germline CDR1 reads MNHEY; CDR2 reads SMNVEV (reference sequence). The CDR3 totals 13 residues. The CDR3 coding sequence is TGTGCCAGCAGCTCCCTCCTCCAAGAGACCCAGTACTTC. Amino acid sequence: CASSSLLQETQYF.

The V and J genes are TRBV9 and TRBJ2-7; D may be TRBD1 (6 bases). Between the trimmed V and J ends, which lost 7 bases and 0 bases, there was a span of 11 bases. CDR3 length: 13 amino acids. Germline V gene sequence: CDR1 SGDLS, CDR2 YYNGEE. This chain's CDR3 is CASSGDTSYEQYF. The CDR3 DNA follows: TGTGCCAGCTCCGGGGACACCTCCTACGAGCAGTACTTC.

The rearrangement links TRBV6-2 or TRBV6-3 to TRBJ2-1; no reliable D call. V lost 1 base to trimming and J lost 0 bases, with 4 bases between them. CDR1 is MNHEY, CDR2 SVGEGT, per germline. This CDR3 spans 14 amino acids. The CDR3 DNA follows: TGTGCCAGCAGTTACTTAGCCTCCTACAATGAGCAGTTCTTC. Amino acid sequence: CASSYLASYNEQFF.

This clone was seen only once. The V gene is TRBV9, the J gene TRBJ2-2, with D perhaps TRBD1 (5 bases). Germline V gene lookup returns CDR1 SGDLS and CDR2 YYNGEE. The CDR3 contains 14 residues. The V end lost 0 bases, the J end lost 5 bases, and 8 bases lay between the germline ends. The chain's CDR3 is CASSVATETGELFF. The DNA for the CDR3 is TGTGCCAGCAGCGTAGCGACAGAAACCGGGGAGCTGTTTTTT.

This chain links TRBV5-1 with TRBJ2-1; D is possibly TRBD2 (5 bases). CDR3 length: 15 amino acids. The V gene lost 4 bases and the J gene lost 0 bases, with 11 bases spanning the gap. CDR1 and CDR2 (germline): SGHRS, YFSETQ. CDR3 sequence: CASSQDWSSYNEQFF. In DNA, the CDR3 is TGCGCCAGCAGCCAGGACTGGAGCTCCTACAATGAGCAGTTCTTC.

The V gene is TRBV11-2, the J gene TRBJ1-1; D possibly corresponds to TRBD1 (5 bases). From germline, CDR1 is SGHAT and CDR2 FQNNGV. The CDR3 extends over 14 amino acids. V gave up 2 bases and J gave up 4 bases, with 11 bases separating them. This chain's CDR3 is CASSLKGRATEAFF. The CDR3 DNA reads as TGTGCCAGCAGCTTAAAGGGCAGGGCCACTGAAGCTTTCTTT.

CDR3 in amino acids: CASSLGASGSNEQFF. CDR3 in DNA: TGTGCCAGCAGCTTAGGTGCTAGCGGGAGTAATGAGCAGTTCTTC. V and J are TRBV11-3 and TRBJ2-1; TRBD2 matches 10 bases. Unmatched junction bases numbered 4, after V lost 1 base and J lost 7 bases. The CDR3 loop spans 15 amino acids. CDR1 and CDR2 from the germline V gene are SGHNT and YENEEA.

The chain carries TRBV5-8 and TRBJ2-3, with D uncertain. Germline CDR1 reads SGHTS; CDR2 reads YDEGEE. The germline V and J ends were trimmed by 2 bases and 10 bases, with 8 bases remaining between them. The length of the CDR3 is 11 residues. The CDR3 region has the DNA TGTGCCAGCAGCTTAGTAGCTCCGCAGTATTTT. Translation gives CASSLVAPQYF. Full variable domain (rest looked up from reference TRBV5-8 and TRBJ2-3): EAGVTQSPTHLIKTRGQQATLRCSPISGHTSVYWYQQALGLGLQFLLWYDEGEERNRGNFPPRFSGRQFPNYSSELNVNALELEDSALYLCASSLVAPQYFGPGTRLTVL.

This clone occurred once. The chain employs TRBV7-5 and TRBJ1-5; the table's D call TRBD1 went unverified against the DNA. TRBV7-5 counts as a pseudogene. The CDR3 runs to 16 residues. CDR3 loop: CARRYRGGGSNQPQHF. The CDR3, as DNA: TGTGCCAGAAGATACAGGGGAGGAGGCAGCAATCAGCCCCAGCATTTT.

The chain recombines TRBV5-8 with TRBJ2-1; 11 nucleotides line up with TRBD2. Germline V CDR1 and CDR2: SGHTS, YDEGEE. The J segment lost 11 bases and the V segment lost 4 bases, leaving 5 bases of the junction unmatched. The CDR3 is 13 residues long. CDR3 loop: CASSPSSGGQQFF. In nucleotides, the CDR3 is TGTGCCAGCAGCCCCTCTAGCGGGGGGCAGCAGTTCTTC.

This clone was detected only a few times. The J gene is TRBJ2-2, the V gene TRBV9; D perhaps matches TRBD1 (5 bases). The CDR3 contains 16 residues. The germline gives CDR1 SGDLS, CDR2 YYNGEE. V lost 0 bases and J 0 bases, leaving 9 bases between the germline ends. The CDR3 DNA is TGTGCCAGCAGCGTAGTTCCAGGGTCGAACACCGGGGAGCTGTTTTTT. Protein: CASSVVPGSNTGELFF. The full variable domain, with the rest looked up from reference TRBV9 and TRBJ2-2, is DSGVTQTPKHLITATGQRVTLRCSPRSGDLSVYWYQQSLDQGLQFLIQYYNGEERAKGNILERFSAQQFPDLHSELNLSSLELGDSALYFCASSVVPGSNTGELFFGEGSRLTVL.

J is TRBJ2-7 and V is TRBV4-3; 7 nucleotides align to TRBD2. The CDR3 is 15 amino acids. V gave up 0 bases and J gave up 3 bases; unmatched junction bases: 5. Germline CDR1 is LGHNA and CDR2 is YSLEER. The CDR3 bases are TGCGCCAGCAGCCAAGAATGGCCTAGCGGCTACGAGCAGTACTTC. This codes for CASSQEWPSGYEQYF.

V gene TRBV7-9 combines with J gene TRBJ2-3; D is possibly TRBD1 (6 bases). This CDR3 comprises 14 residues. The germline V and J ends were trimmed by 5 bases and 2 bases, with 11 bases remaining between them. CDR1 SEHNR and CDR2 FQNEAQ come from the germline V gene (reference sequence). CDR3 sequence: CASSPGDPTDTQYF. The CDR3 DNA reads TGTGCCAGCAGCCCAGGGGACCCCACAGATACGCAGTATTTT.

This chain links TRBV5-4 with TRBJ2-7, with D unclear. With 4 bases removed from V and 6 bases from J, the gap between germline ends came to 17 bases. Germline V gene sequence: CDR1 SGHNT, CDR2 YYREEE (reference sequence). The CDR3 is made up of 14 amino acids. The CDR3 here is CASSGHNMVGEQYF. In nucleotides, the CDR3 is TGTGCCAGCAGCGGGCATAACATGGTGGGCGAGCAGTACTTC.

The chain combines TRBV6-1 with TRBJ1-1, with a possible D match to TRBD1 (6 bases). V lost 2 bases, J lost 5 bases, and 15 bases lay in between. The CDR3 has 15 amino acids. Germline V gives CDR1 MNHNS, CDR2 SASEGT. The CDR3 coding sequence is TGTGCCAGCAGTGAATCGGTCGGGGGGCGGACTGAAGCTTTCTTT. Residues: CASSESVGGRTEAFF.

The chain recombines TRBV4-3 with TRBJ2-1; the match to TRBD2 covers 8 bases. J was trimmed by 0 bases and V by 1 base; bases with no gene match: 5. The CDR3 covers 17 residues. From germline, CDR1 is LGHNA and CDR2 YSLEER. The CDR3 sequence is CASSQAVAGSSYNEQFF. The CDR3 region has the DNA TGCGCCAGCAGCCAAGCCGTAGCGGGGAGCTCCTACAATGAGCAGTTCTTC.

This CDR3 is CASSIARGFEQYF. CDR3 nucleotide sequence: TGTGCCAGCAGCATCGCAAGGGGGTTCGAGCAGTACTTC. The chain carries TRBV7-7 and TRBJ2-7; D is possibly TRBD1 (6 bases). V was clipped by 5 bases and J by 6 bases, with 14 bases between them. Per the germline V gene, CDR1 is SSHAT and CDR2 is FNYEAQ (reference sequence). The length of the CDR3 is 13 residues.

This chain joins TRBV7-2 and TRBJ2-7; 7 bases align to TRBD1. The CDR3 contains 14 residues. Trimming at V came to 3 bases and at J to 6 bases, leaving 8 bases not matched to a gene. Germline values: CDR1 SGHTA, CDR2 FQGNSA. The CDR3 DNA reads as TGTGCCAGCAGCTTGGACAGGTGGTTAGTCGAGCAGTACTTC. It translates to CASSLDRWLVEQYF.

The V call is TRBV28, the J call TRBJ1-5, with a weak D call TRBD1 (6 bases). CDR1 MDHEN and CDR2 SYDVKM come from the germline V gene. The V end was cut by 6 bases, the J end by 0 bases, with 15 bases between. The CDR3 loop spans 16 amino acids. In DNA, the CDR3 is TGTGCCAGCAGCCCCCGACAGGTTTATAGCAATCAGCCCCAGCATTTT. Amino acid sequence: CASSPRQVYSNQPQHF.

This chain's CDR3 is CASSFRDREWEKLFF. CDR3 nucleotides: TGTGCCAGCAGTTTCCGGGACAGGGAATGGGAAAAACTGTTTTTT. The chain couples TRBV28 to TRBJ1-4, with TRBD1 matching 9 bases. The CDR3 runs 15 residues. The V segment lost 3 bases and the J segment 8 bases; nucleotides outside the gene matches: 7. Germline lookup yields CDR1 MDHEN and CDR2 SYDVKM. Full variable domain (missing parts from reference TRBV28 and TRBJ1-4): DVKVTQSSRYLVKRTGEKVFLECVQDMDHENMFWYRQDPGLGLRLIYFSYDVKMKEKGDIPEGYSVSREKKERFSLILESASTNQTSMYLCASSFRDREWEKLFFGSGTQLSVL.

The V call is TRBV7-2, the J call TRBJ2-1, with D possibly TRBD2 on 6 matching bases. With 6 bases removed from V and 0 bases from J, the gap between germline ends came to 12 bases. Germline lookup yields CDR1 SGHTA and CDR2 FQGNSA. The CDR3 spans 15 residues. CDR3 amino acids: CASRGGVLSYNEQFF. CDR3 sequence (DNA): TGTGCCAGCAGGGGGGGTGTTCTCTCCTACAATGAGCAGTTCTTC.

CDR3 nucleotide sequence: TGTGCCACCAGCAGAGTGGGCAGGGCGTACTCCTACGAGCAGTACTTC. It yields the protein CATSRVGRAYSYEQYF. The chain has TRBV15 and TRBJ2-7; possible D gene TRBD1, 5 bases. The CDR3 covers 16 residues. The ends were cut back, 1 base at V and 0 bases at J, with 13 bases in the middle. Per the germline V gene, CDR1 is LNHNV and CDR2 is YYDKDF (reference sequence).

The genes are TRBV6-5 and TRBJ2-3; 8 bases map to TRBD2. Germline-derived CDR1 and CDR2 are MNHEY and SVGAGI. The ends lost 11 bases at V and 1 base at J; junction bases unmatched: 5. This CDR3 is 13 amino acids long. CDR3 residues: CAGTRAGTDTQYF. The CDR3 DNA reads TGTGCCGGGACTAGAGCTGGCACAGATACGCAGTATTTT.